A single sample is the source of the 29 T cell receptor beta chains below, sequenced in a study of CD8+ T cells in alopecia areata. Extracted RNA was reverse transcribed into cDNA, the sequencing template. Generated by immunoSEQ multiplex PCR, the TCRdb table keeps only in-frame clones and is missing some. Of about 180,000 clones listed, over 50% are singletons. The sample in question was CD4+ T cells sorted from blood, obtained at week 0. Receptor source: a human donor with alopecia areata.

CDR3 sequence (DNA): TGTGCCTGGAGTCCAGGCAGCGCGTATGGCTACACCTTC. Encoded protein: CAWSPGSAYGYTF. The rearrangement uses TRBV30 and TRBJ1-2; D is unclear. V lost 2 bases, J lost 5 bases, and 12 bases lay in between. The CDR3 is 13 amino acids. CDR1 is GTSNPN, CDR2 SVGIG, per germline (reference sequence). The complete variable domain, with remaining parts taken from reference TRBV30 and TRBJ1-2, reads SQTIHQWPATLVQPVGSPLSLECTVEGTSNPNLYWYRQAAGRGLQLLFYSVGIGQISSEVPQNLSASRPQDRQFILSSKKLLLSDSGFYLCAWSPGSAYGYTFGSGTRLTVV.

This chain links TRBV5-1 with TRBJ2-1; tentative D call: TRBD1 (6 bases). CDR1 and CDR2 from the germline V gene are SGHRS and YFSETQ. Trimming shortened V by 5 bases and J by 3 bases, and 12 bases separated the two germline ends. There are 14 residues in the CDR3. The CDR3: CASSPEGVYNEQFF. The CDR3 DNA reads as TGCGCCAGCAGTCCCGAGGGGGTCTACAATGAGCAGTTCTTC.

In this sample, this clone turned up many times. This chain connects TRBV19 to TRBJ2-1; possible D gene TRBD2, 5 bases. CDR1 is LNHDA, CDR2 SQIVND, per germline (reference sequence). CDR3 length: 15 amino acids. The V and J ends lost 7 bases and 0 bases respectively, with 13 bases between them. CDR3 bases: TGTGCCAGTACTAGGGCCCGGGACTCCTACAATGAGCAGTTCTTC. Translated: CASTRARDSYNEQFF.

The rearrangement uses TRBV6-6 and TRBJ2-7; D may match TRBD1 or TRBD2 (5 bases each). The V end lost 3 bases, the J end lost 2 bases, and 14 bases lay between the germline ends. Germline V gives CDR1 MNHNY, CDR2 SVGAGI (reference sequence). The CDR3 has 15 amino acids. CDR3 nucleotide sequence: TGTGCCAGCAGTTATAAGGTCGGGACGGCCTACGAGCAGTACTTC. This codes for CASSYKVGTAYEQYF.

The CDR3 sequence is CASSIVDRIYEQYF. Here the CDR3 DNA reads TGTGCCAGTAGTATAGTGGACAGGATCTACGAGCAGTACTTC. The V gene is TRBV19, the J gene TRBJ2-7, with 7 positions matching TRBD1. Germline trimming cut 1 base from V and 3 bases from J; bases unmatched to any gene: 3. CDR1 and CDR2 from the germline V gene are LNHDA and SQIVND (reference sequence). CDR3 size: 14 residues. The whole variable domain, filled in from reference TRBV19 and TRBJ2-7, reads DGGITQSPKYLFRKEGQNVTLSCEQNLNHDAMYWYRQDPGQGLRLIYYSQIVNDFQKGDIAEGYSVSREKKESFPLTVTSAQKNPTAFYLCASSIVDRIYEQYFGPGTRLTVT.

The rearrangement joins TRBV6-5 to TRBJ2-6, with TRBD1 matching 8 bases. Germline CDR1 reads MNHEY; CDR2 reads SVGAGI. CDR3 length: 16 residues. V lost 3 bases to trimming and J lost 2 bases; unmatched junction nucleotides: 3. The CDR3, as DNA: TGTGCCAGCAGTTATTCCAGGGGGCCTGGGGCCAACGTCCTGACTTTC. Encoded protein: CASSYSRGPGANVLTF.

A few counts support this clone. The chain uses TRBV5-5 and TRBJ1-1; D call uncertain. The germline gives CDR1 SGHKS, CDR2 YYEKEE (reference sequence). This CDR3 contains 13 residues. Trimming removed 6 bases from V and 3 bases from J, with 12 bases in between. The CDR3 loop is CASIEGLDTEAFF. The CDR3 DNA sequence: TGTGCCAGCATAGAGGGATTGGACACTGAAGCTTTCTTT.

This chain joins TRBV6-5 and TRBJ1-5; 7 bases line up with TRBD1. This CDR3 has 14 residues. Germline V gene lookup returns CDR1 MNHEY and CDR2 SVGAGI. Trimming took 2 bases from V and 11 from J; bases not matched to a gene: 9. The CDR3 sequence is CASSYTGQSRSQHF. CDR3 DNA: TGTGCCAGCAGTTACACGGGACAGTCAAGGTCCCAGCATTTT.

The CDR3, as DNA: TGTGCCAGCAGCTTAAACCCCGGCAATGAGCAGTTCTTC. Amino acid sequence: CASSLNPGNEQFF. The chain links TRBV7-3 to TRBJ2-1; D call uncertain. The CDR3 runs 13 residues. V was shortened by 1 base and J by 6 bases, with 7 bases between the two germline ends. Germline assignment: CDR1 SGHTA and CDR2 FQGTGA.

The chain recombines TRBV25-1 with TRBJ1-1, with D possibly being TRBD1 (6 bases). V lost 8 bases to trimming and J lost 5 bases, with 15 bases between them. The germline V gene encodes CDR1 MGHDK and CDR2 SYGVNS. The CDR3 is 13 residues long. CDR3 amino acids: CASGQGPVTEAFF. The CDR3 DNA reads TGTGCCAGCGGTCAGGGGCCCGTGACTGAAGCTTTCTTT.

This chain connects TRBV7-3 to TRBJ2-3; D perhaps matches TRBD2 (6 bases). Between the trimmed V and J ends, which lost 6 bases and 4 bases, there was a span of 20 bases. Germline assignment: CDR1 SGHTA and CDR2 FQGTGA. The CDR3 loop spans 16 amino acids. The CDR3 coding sequence is TGTGCCAGCAGTTACTCCTCCGGGACTGGTGCAGATACGCAGTATTTT. Protein sequence: CASSYSSGTGADTQYF.

The rearrangement joins TRBV27 to TRBJ2-7; D is unresolved. The ends were cut back, 2 bases at V and 3 bases at J, with 8 bases in the middle. The CDR3 spans 13 residues. CDR1 is MNHEY, CDR2 SMNVEV, per germline (reference sequence). CDR3 DNA: TGTGCCAGCAGTTTAGGGCCAGGCTACGAGCAGTACTTC. This codes for CASSLGPGYEQYF.

The table lists this clone with a few counts. The J gene is TRBJ1-2, the V gene TRBV30; perhaps TRBD1 as D (6 bases). The germline CDR1 and CDR2 sequences are GTSNPN and SVGIG (reference sequence). The CDR3 extends over 16 amino acids. Trimming shortened V by 4 bases and J by 6 bases, and 24 bases separated the two germline ends. The CDR3 nucleotides are TGTGCCTGGAAACCAGGGGTTTCGACCGTGAGTCATGGCTACACCTTC. As protein: CAWKPGVSTVSHGYTF.

V and J are TRBV7-8 and TRBJ2-3, with D hard to call. Trimming took 1 base from V and 8 from J, leaving 7 bases between them. From germline, CDR1 is SGHVS and CDR2 FQNEAQ. CDR3 length: 12 amino acids. CDR3 loop: CASSLGMGTQYF. CDR3 bases: TGTGCCAGCAGCTTAGGGATGGGTACGCAGTATTTT.

There are a few counts of this clone. The chain recombines TRBV29-1 with TRBJ2-2; D possibly corresponds to TRBD1 (6 bases). The CDR3 has 13 residues. The V gene's germline CDR1 is SQVTM and CDR2 ANQGSEA. Trimming cost V 3 bases and J 4 bases, with 9 bases left between them. The CDR3 DNA reads as TGCAGCGTTGAGCAGGGGATCACCGGGGAGCTGTTTTTT. This gives the protein CSVEQGITGELFF.

The gene calls are TRBV15 and TRBJ2-5, with 9 bases fitting TRBD2. This CDR3 is 14 amino acids long. Germline V gene sequence: CDR1 LNHNV, CDR2 YYDKDF (reference sequence). V was clipped by 5 bases and J by 1 base; unmatched bases: 2. CDR3 nucleotides: TGTGCCACCAGCGGAGCGGGGGGCCAAGAGACCCAGTACTTC. Translation gives CATSGAGGQETQYF.

The chain combines TRBV30 with TRBJ1-2; D gene ambiguous. The CDR3 totals 13 residues. The V end was cut by 2 bases, the J end by 4 bases, with 11 bases between. Germline-derived CDR1 and CDR2 are GTSNPN and SVGIG (reference sequence). The CDR3 DNA reads TGTGCCTGGAGTAAGGCGGCAGGCTATGGCTACACCTTC. This gives the protein CAWSKAAGYGYTF.

CDR3 protein: CASSLAESYSWSYTF. The CDR3 DNA reads TGCGCCAGCAGCTTGGCCGAGAGTTACAGTTGGAGCTACACCTTC. The chain has TRBV5-1 and TRBJ1-2; D gene ambiguous. The germline gives CDR1 SGHRS, CDR2 YFSETQ. Trimming pared 0 bases from V and 9 bases from J, leaving 18 bases between. The CDR3 is 15 amino acids.

The chain employs TRBV30 and TRBJ2-5, with TRBD2 identical over 12 bases. V lost 4 bases, J lost 3 bases, and 3 bases stayed unmatched. The germline V gene encodes CDR1 GTSNPN and CDR2 SVGIG (reference sequence). The CDR3 is 14 amino acids. The CDR3 loop reads CAWTRTSGKETQYF. The CDR3 nucleotides read TGTGCCTGGACCCGGACTAGCGGGAAAGAGACCCAGTACTTC.

This clone was found once. The chain is built from TRBV29-1 and TRBJ2-7, with D perhaps TRBD1 or TRBD2 (7 bases each). The CDR3 is 13 residues long. Trimming stripped 5 bases from V and 3 bases from J, with 14 bases between. Germline CDR1 is SQVTM and CDR2 is ANQGSEA. In DNA form, the CDR3 reads TGCAGCGTTCAGGGAGGGGGCGGCTACGAGCAGTACTTC. It codes for CSVQGGGGYEQYF.

The chain uses TRBV29-1 and TRBJ1-5; D not certain. CDR1 is SQVTM and CDR2 is ANQGSEA in the germline V gene. The V gene lost 4 bases and the J gene lost 5 bases, with 18 bases spanning the gap. CDR3 length: 15 residues. CDR3 sequence: CSVALGSRADQPQHF. CDR3 DNA: TGCAGCGTTGCTCTCGGGTCCCGCGCCGATCAGCCCCAGCATTTT.

This clone showed up just a few times. This rearrangement joins TRBV5-6 to TRBJ2-5; the D gene could be TRBD1 or TRBD2 (5 bases each). V gave up 0 bases and J gave up 5 bases, with 8 bases separating them. Germline loops: CDR1 SGHDT, CDR2 YYEEEE. The CDR3 loop spans 13 amino acids. The CDR3 DNA reads TGTGCCAGCAGCTTGGCCAGGGAGGAGACCCAGTACTTC. The encoded protein is CASSLAREETQYF. Based on the CDR3 plus reference TRBV5-6 and TRBJ2-5, the full variable domain is DAGVTQSPTHLIKTRGQQVTLRCSPKSGHDTVSWYQQALGQGPQFIFQYYEEEERQRGNFPDRFSGHQFPNYSSELNVNALLLGDSALYLCASSLAREETQYFGPGTRLLVL.

This clone showed up just a few times. The chain recombines TRBV18 with TRBJ2-5, with 8 bases lining up with TRBD1. Trimming removed 4 bases from V and 7 bases from J; junction bases left unmatched: 17. CDR3 length equals 17 residues. Germline V gene data show CDR1 as KGHSH and CDR2 as LQKENI. CDR3 residues: CASSLHGPTGAGGTQYF. In DNA, the CDR3 is TGTGCCAGCTCACTACATGGACCGACAGGGGCCGGAGGGACCCAGTACTTC.

The gene calls are TRBV25-1 and TRBJ1-2, with D uncertain. The CDR3 is made up of 14 amino acids. Looked up from germline, CDR1 is MGHDK and CDR2 is SYGVNS. The V end lost 3 bases, the J end lost 3 bases, and 11 bases lay between the germline ends. CDR3 in DNA: TGTGCCAGCAGTGACCCAGAAACATACTATGGCTACACCTTC. Protein product: CASSDPETYYGYTF.

The rearrangement links TRBV30 to TRBJ1-5; tentatively, D is TRBD1 (6 bases). The CDR3 runs 14 residues. The V end was cut by 3 bases, the J end by 6 bases, with 15 bases between. Per the germline V gene, CDR1 is GTSNPN and CDR2 is SVGIG (reference sequence). The chain's CDR3 is CAWSRLTGSQPQHF. In DNA, the CDR3 is TGTGCCTGGAGCCGGCTGACAGGATCTCAGCCCCAGCATTTT.

V is TRBV29-1 and J is TRBJ2-1, with 8 bases fitting TRBD2. V trimming: 3 bases; J trimming: 0 bases; junction bases outside the gene matches: 1. Looked up from germline, CDR1 is SQVTM and CDR2 is ANQGSEA. There are 14 residues in the CDR3. DNA of the CDR3: TGCAGCGTTGATCTAGCGGGCTCCTACAATGAGCAGTTCTTC. Its translation: CSVDLAGSYNEQFF.

The chain is built from TRBV4-1 and TRBJ1-2; D gene uncertain. The germline V and J ends were trimmed by 0 bases and 7 bases, with 6 bases remaining between them. Germline V CDR1 and CDR2: MGHRA, YSYEKL. There are 12 residues in the CDR3. The CDR3 spells CASSQDFSGYTF. As DNA, the CDR3 is TGCGCCAGCAGCCAAGACTTCAGTGGCTACACCTTC.

This chain uses TRBV18 with TRBJ1-5; tentative D call: TRBD1 (5 bases). The CDR3 runs 16 residues. V was pared by 3 bases and J by 4 bases, with 16 bases between. Germline CDR1 and CDR2: KGHSH and LQKENI. The CDR3 DNA reads TGTGCCAGCTCACCCTCCGTGACCAACAGGAATCAGCCCCAGCATTTT. This gives the protein CASSPSVTNRNQPQHF.

The chain has TRBV15 and TRBJ2-3, with 8 positions matching TRBD1. V gave up 1 base and J gave up 5 bases; unmatched junction bases: 11. CDR3 size: 17 residues. Germline CDR1 is LNHNV and CDR2 is YYDKDF (reference sequence). Here the CDR3 reads CATSRGRTGFGEDTQYF. In nucleotides, the CDR3 is TGTGCCACCAGCAGAGGAAGGACAGGGTTTGGGGAAGATACGCAGTATTTT.